This T cell receptor beta chain was observed in a study of cytomegalovirus exposure and HLA in healthy donors. The PCR used 60 Vbeta and 13 Jbeta primers. This table comes from immunoSEQ multiplex PCR, and its TCRdb copy is limited to in-frame clones, with some not included. This table lists more than 95,000 clones. Sequenced material: PBMCs. This sequence originates from a man in his forties in good health and CMV-seronegative.

The CDR3 sequence: CASSYEGARVETQYF. In nucleotides, the CDR3 is TGTGCCAGCAGTTACGAGGGGGCGCGAGTAGAGACCCAGTACTTC. The genes are TRBV6-5 and TRBJ2-5, with 7 bases matching TRBD1. The CDR3 length is 15 residues. V lost 2 bases, J lost 4 bases, and 7 bases stayed unmatched. Per germline, CDR1 MNHEY and CDR2 SVGAGI.